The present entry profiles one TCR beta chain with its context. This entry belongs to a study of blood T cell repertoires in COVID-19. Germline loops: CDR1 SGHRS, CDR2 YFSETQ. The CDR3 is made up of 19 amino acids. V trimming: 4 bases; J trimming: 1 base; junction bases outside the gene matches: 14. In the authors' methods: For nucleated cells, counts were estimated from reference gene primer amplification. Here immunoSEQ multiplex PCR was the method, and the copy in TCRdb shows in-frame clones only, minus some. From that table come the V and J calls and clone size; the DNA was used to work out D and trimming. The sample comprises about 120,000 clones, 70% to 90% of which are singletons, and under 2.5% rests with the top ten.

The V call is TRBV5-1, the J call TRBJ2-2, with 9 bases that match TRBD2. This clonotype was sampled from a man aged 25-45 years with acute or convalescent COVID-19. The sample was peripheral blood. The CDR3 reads CASSERPPLAGLNTGELFF. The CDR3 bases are TGCGCCAGCAGCGAACGACCGCCGCTAGCGGGGTTGAACACCGGGGAGCTGTTTTTT.